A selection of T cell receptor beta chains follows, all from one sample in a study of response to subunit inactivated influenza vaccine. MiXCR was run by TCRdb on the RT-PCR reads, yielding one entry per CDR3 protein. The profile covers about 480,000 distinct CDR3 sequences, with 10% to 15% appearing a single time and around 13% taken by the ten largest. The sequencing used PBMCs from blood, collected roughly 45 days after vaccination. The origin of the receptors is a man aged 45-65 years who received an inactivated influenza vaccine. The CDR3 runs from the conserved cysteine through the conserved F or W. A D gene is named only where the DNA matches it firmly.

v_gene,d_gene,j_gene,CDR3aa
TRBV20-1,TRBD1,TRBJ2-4,CSTTRQGSLAKNIQYF
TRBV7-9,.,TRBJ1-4,CASSLPPGRGNGEKLFF
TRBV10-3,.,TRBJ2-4,CAISGGGGIQYF
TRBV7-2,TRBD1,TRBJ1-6,CASSLGQTFNSPLHF
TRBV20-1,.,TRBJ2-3,CSAIWDLTTDTQYF
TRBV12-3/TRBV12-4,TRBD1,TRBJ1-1,CASSAGQLNTEAFF
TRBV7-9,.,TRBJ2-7,CAPRTEQYF
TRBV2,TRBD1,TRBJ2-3,CASSEMDRRRLSTDTQYF
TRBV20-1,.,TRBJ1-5,CSAIREQIFYQPQHF
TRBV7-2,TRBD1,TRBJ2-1,CASSLMGTGDEQFF
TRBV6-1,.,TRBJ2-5,CASSRPGTPETQYF
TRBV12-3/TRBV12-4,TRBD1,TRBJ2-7,CASSADRGSEQYF
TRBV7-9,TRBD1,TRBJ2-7,CASSFSPSTGAYEQYF
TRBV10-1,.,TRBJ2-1,CASGQTGLDEQFF
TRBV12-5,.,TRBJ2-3,CASGFGGRDTDTQYF
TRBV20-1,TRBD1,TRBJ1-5,CSALDRGSQPQHF
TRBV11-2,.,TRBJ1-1,CASSLGITEAFF
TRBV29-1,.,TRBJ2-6,CSVLTGPTGANVLTF
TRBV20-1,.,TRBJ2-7,CSARDLMGRYTYEQYF
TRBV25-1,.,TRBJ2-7,CASGDVYEQYF
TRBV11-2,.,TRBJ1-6,CASSLAPVNYNSPLHF
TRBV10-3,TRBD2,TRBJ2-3,CAMRGTSGTDTQYF
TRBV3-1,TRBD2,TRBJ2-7,CASSRNPLAGGKEQYF
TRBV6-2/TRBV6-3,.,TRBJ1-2,CASSYLQGRDGYTF
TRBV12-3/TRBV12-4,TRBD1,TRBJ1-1,CASSLSGTGGTEAFF
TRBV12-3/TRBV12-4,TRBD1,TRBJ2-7,CASSPWGQGFHEQYF